The 15 T cell receptor beta chains below all came from one sample that was sequenced in a study of T cell responses to AZD1222 COVID-19 vaccine. Assay used: immunoSEQ multiplex PCR; TCRdb lists only in-frame clones, some missing. The table records approximately 68,000 clones, more than 70% of them present only once. The source was peripheral blood, collected 28 days after the second dose of the MenACWY control vaccine. Every receptor here comes from an adult who received the MenACWY meningococcal vaccine as a control.

This chain joins TRBV5-1 and TRBJ1-4; D is perhaps TRBD1 (5 bases). V lost 5 bases and J lost 8, with 16 bases in between. This CDR3 has 14 residues. CDR1 and CDR2 from the germline V gene are SGHRS and YFSETQ. The CDR3 protein is CASRFGTTGEKLFF. CDR3 nucleotides: TGCGCCAGCAGGTTCGGGACCACAGGCGAAAAACTGTTTTTT.

The V gene is TRBV19, the J gene TRBJ1-2, with D unresolved. This CDR3 is 13 amino acids long. Germline V CDR1 and CDR2: LNHDA, SQIVND (reference sequence). The V end was cut by 5 bases, the J end by 3 bases, with 10 bases between. The CDR3 nucleotides are TGTGCCAGTAGTGTGGTGACGGACTATGGCTACACCTTC. Its protein product is CASSVVTDYGYTF.

V usage is TRBV19 and J usage is TRBJ1-2, with 8 bases aligning to TRBD1. The germline V gene has CDR1 LNHDA and CDR2 SQIVND (reference sequence). V gave up 10 bases and J gave up 8 bases; unmatched junction bases: 15. The CDR3 has 14 amino acids. The CDR3 coding sequence is TGTGCCATCCAGTCCCCGGGACAGGCGGGGGGCTACACCTTC. Translating it yields CAIQSPGQAGGYTF.

The chain combines TRBV19 with TRBJ1-5; D gene unclear. The CDR3 contains 18 residues. Trimming stripped 1 base from V and 5 bases from J, with 21 bases between. Germline V gene data show CDR1 as LNHDA and CDR2 as SQIVND (reference sequence). The CDR3 region is CASSIAYFLGDLDQPQHF. The CDR3 nucleotides are TGTGCCAGTAGTATAGCGTATTTTCTGGGAGATTTGGATCAGCCCCAGCATTTT.

V and J are TRBV7-9 and TRBJ2-1; D not resolved. CDR3 length equals 13 residues. V dropped 4 bases and J dropped 12 bases, with 16 bases sitting between them. Germline V gives CDR1 SEHNR, CDR2 FQNEAQ (reference sequence). CDR3 DNA: TGTGCCAGCAGCTCCAGTTTACAAAGACGGCAGTTCTTC. It is translated as CASSSSLQRRQFF.

The J gene is TRBJ2-2, the V gene TRBV12-5, with TRBD1 as a possible D gene (6 bases). V lost 5 bases, J lost 5 bases, and 12 bases lay in between. From germline, CDR1 is LGHNT and CDR2 FRNRAP. CDR3 length equals 14 residues. CDR3 residues: CASGTGTPTGELFF. The CDR3 DNA reads as TGTGCTAGTGGTACCGGGACACCTACCGGGGAGCTGTTTTTT.

This chain joins TRBV2 and TRBJ2-6; weak D call: TRBD2 (6 bases). The germline V gene encodes CDR1 SNHLY and CDR2 FYNNEI. With 6 bases removed from V and 1 base from J, the gap between germline ends came to 10 bases. This CDR3 is built from 15 residues. The CDR3 nucleotides read TGTGCCAGCAGCCGACTAGTTTCTGGGGCCAACGTCCTGACTTTC. Translated, it gives CASSRLVSGANVLTF.

This clone was seen just once. V usage is TRBV28 and J usage is TRBJ1-4; D gene uncertain. The V end lost 9 bases, the J end lost 8 bases, and 13 bases lay between the germline ends. Germline V lookup: CDR1 MDHEN, CDR2 SYDVKM. The CDR3 totals 12 residues. The CDR3 here is CASYRASEKLFF. CDR3 DNA: TGTGCCAGTTACAGAGCCTCCGAAAAACTGTTTTTT.

This clone occurred a few times. This chain joins TRBV7-3 and TRBJ2-3; D tentatively reads TRBD1 or TRBD2 (5 bases each). The germline V gene encodes CDR1 SGHTA and CDR2 FQGTGA. The CDR3 consists of 14 residues. V was shortened by 4 bases and J by 5 bases, with 13 bases between the two germline ends. The CDR3 sequence is CASSSIGAGDTQYF. CDR3 DNA sequence: TGTGCCAGCAGCTCAATCGGGGCGGGAGATACGCAGTATTTT. Complete variable domain (other parts from reference TRBV7-3 and TRBJ2-3): GAGVSQTPSNKVTEKGKYVELRCDPISGHTALYWYRQSLGQGPEFLIYFQGTGAADDSGLPNDRFFAVRPEGSVSTLKIQRTERGDSAVYLCASSSIGAGDTQYFGPGTRLTVL.

This chain joins TRBV4-1 and TRBJ2-1, with D unclear. Germline CDR1 reads MGHRA; CDR2 reads YSYEKL. The CDR3 has 16 amino acids. The V end lost 3 bases, the J end lost 8 bases, and 20 bases lay between the germline ends. The CDR3, as DNA: TGCGCCAGCAGCCACCGGTTACAAAACAGATTCGATGAGCAGTTCTTC. Protein product: CASSHRLQNRFDEQFF.

The chain links TRBV18 to TRBJ2-7; TRBD2 is a possible D gene (5 bases). Germline V gene lookup returns CDR1 KGHSH and CDR2 LQKENI. The germline V and J ends were trimmed by 6 bases and 0 bases, with 15 bases remaining between them. CDR3 size: 15 residues. The CDR3 is CASSRGGTSSYEQYF. The CDR3 DNA reads TGTGCCAGCTCTCGTGGAGGCACCTCCTCCTACGAGCAGTACTTC. The full variable domain, rest sourced from reference TRBV18 and TRBJ2-7, is NAGVMQNPRHLVRRRGQEARLRCSPMKGHSHVYWYRQLPEEGLKFMVYLQKENIIDESGMPKERFSAEFPKEGPSILRIQQVVRGDSAAYFCASSRGGTSSYEQYFGPGTRLTVT.

The chain joins TRBV18 to TRBJ1-4; D remains unclear. V lost 3 bases to trimming and J lost 0 bases, with 14 bases between them. The CDR3 length is 17 residues. Germline V gene lookup returns CDR1 KGHSH and CDR2 LQKENI. Here the CDR3 reads CASSPSPGAPTNEKLFF. The CDR3 DNA reads as TGTGCCAGCTCACCCTCGCCAGGAGCTCCAACTAATGAAAAACTGTTTTTT. Variable domain in full (rest from reference TRBV18 and TRBJ1-4): NAGVMQNPRHLVRRRGQEARLRCSPMKGHSHVYWYRQLPEEGLKFMVYLQKENIIDESGMPKERFSAEFPKEGPSILRIQQVVRGDSAAYFCASSPSPGAPTNEKLFFGSGTQLSVL.

This sequence joins TRBV29-1 and TRBJ2-7, with 8 bases fitting TRBD2. CDR1 is SQVTM and CDR2 is ANQGSEA in the germline V gene. This CDR3 has 12 amino acids. The V and J ends lost 4 bases and 3 bases, in that order; junction bases with no gene match: 2. CDR3 amino acids: CSVGAGGYEQYF. CDR3 in DNA: TGCAGCGTTGGGGCGGGAGGCTACGAGCAGTACTTC.

The V gene is TRBV7-8, the J gene TRBJ1-4; D gene ambiguous. V lost 5 bases and J lost 2, with 15 bases in between. Per germline, CDR1 SGHVS and CDR2 FQNEAQ. The CDR3 sequence is 16 residues long. CDR3 loop: CASSGKLGVTNEKLFF. Here the CDR3 DNA reads TGTGCCAGCAGCGGGAAGCTGGGTGTGACTAATGAAAAACTGTTTTTT.

The sample holds one count of this clone. The chain joins TRBV27 to TRBJ2-1; 9 bases match TRBD2. Germline assignment: CDR1 MNHEY and CDR2 SMNVEV (reference sequence). This CDR3 comprises 18 residues. V lost 7 bases and J lost 0; bases outside the gene matches: 13. The CDR3 coding sequence is TGTGCCAGCAAGAGGTCCAGCCTAGCGGGGTACTCCTACAATGAGCAGTTCTTC. Its translation is CASKRSSLAGYSYNEQFF.